Listed below are T cell receptor beta chains from one sample, sequenced in a study of PD-L1 blockade in urothelial cancer. Data came from immunoSEQ multiplex PCR; TCRdb stores just in-frame clones and leaves some out. The sample lists more than 60,000 clones; 88% were seen once. The source material was PBMCs, sampled around atezolizumab (anti-PD-L1) treatment. Every receptor here comes from a man in his 60s with urothelial cancer. The CDR3 runs from the conserved cysteine through the conserved F or W. The order of the fields is J gene, D gene, clone size, V gene, CDR3 DNA, CDR3 protein. The D gene is left open where the match is weak. Clone size is given for some rows only: seen once, a few or many times, or a class if the clone is expanded.

J gene: TRBJ1-1
D gene: TRBD1
clone size: .
V gene: TRBV14
CDR3 DNA: TGTGCCAGCAGCCAAGTGAGGGGGCGGCGAACTGAAGCTTTCTTT
CDR3 protein: CASSQVRGRRTEAFF

J gene: TRBJ2-7
D gene: .
clone size: few
V gene: TRBV21-1
CDR3 DNA: TGTGCCAGCAGCAAAGGGGGCCCGGACCACGAGCAGTACTTC
CDR3 protein: CASSKGGPDHEQYF

J gene: TRBJ2-1
D gene: TRBD2
clone size: once
V gene: TRBV6-6
CDR3 DNA: TGTGCCAGCAGTTACCCGGGACTAGCGGGAAATGAGCAGTTCTTC
CDR3 protein: CASSYPGLAGNEQFF

J gene: TRBJ2-7
D gene: TRBD2
clone size: .
V gene: TRBV2
CDR3 DNA: TGTGCCAGCAGACCGACTAGCGGGGGGCAGTACTTC
CDR3 protein: CASRPTSGGQYF

J gene: TRBJ2-7
D gene: .
clone size: once
V gene: TRBV20-1
CDR3 DNA: TGCAGTGCTATGGTAAGCCGCGAGCAGTACTTC
CDR3 protein: CSAMVSREQYF

J gene: TRBJ1-6
D gene: .
clone size: .
V gene: TRBV6-5
CDR3 DNA: TGTGCCAGCAGCCACACAGGGAATTCACCCCTCCACTTT
CDR3 protein: CASSHTGNSPLHF

J gene: TRBJ2-3
D gene: TRBD2
clone size: few
V gene: TRBV6-5
CDR3 DNA: TGTGCCAGCGGTCGCGGGAGAGGGGGCACAGATACGCAGTATTTT
CDR3 protein: CASGRGRGGTDTQYF

J gene: TRBJ2-7
D gene: TRBD2
clone size: .
V gene: TRBV29-1
CDR3 DNA: TGCAGCGTTGATGGGGCTAGCGGGATCTACGAGCAGTACTTC
CDR3 protein: CSVDGASGIYEQYF

J gene: TRBJ2-7
D gene: TRBD2
clone size: .
V gene: TRBV11-3
CDR3 DNA: TGTGCCAGCGGCATACTAGCGGGACGGACCACCTACGAGCAGTACTTC
CDR3 protein: CASGILAGRTTYEQYF

J gene: TRBJ1-1
D gene: TRBD1
clone size: .
V gene: TRBV29-1
CDR3 DNA: TGCAGCGGGGACAGGGGAAACACTGAAGCTTTCTTT
CDR3 protein: CSGDRGNTEAFF

J gene: TRBJ2-2
D gene: .
clone size: .
V gene: TRBV5-1
CDR3 DNA: TGCGCCAGCAGCTTGCAAGGGGGCACCGGGGAGCTGTTTTTT
CDR3 protein: CASSLQGGTGELFF

J gene: TRBJ1-5
D gene: TRBD1
clone size: .
V gene: TRBV7-2
CDR3 DNA: TGTGCCAGCAGCATCGGACAGGGAGGACAGCCCCAGCATTTT
CDR3 protein: CASSIGQGGQPQHF

J gene: TRBJ2-3
D gene: .
clone size: .
V gene: TRBV15
CDR3 DNA: TGTGCCACCAGCAGAGGCCAGGGGAGCGTAGATACGCAGTATTTT
CDR3 protein: CATSRGQGSVDTQYF

J gene: TRBJ2-2
D gene: .
clone size: once
V gene: TRBV14
CDR3 DNA: TGTGCCAGCAGCTTCGGGACACCGAACACCGGGGAGCTGTTTTTT
CDR3 protein: CASSFGTPNTGELFF

J gene: TRBJ2-7
D gene: .
clone size: .
V gene: TRBV9
CDR3 DNA: TGTGCCAGCAGCGTAGGAGAGAGGAGTACCTACGAGCAGTACTTC
CDR3 protein: CASSVGERSTYEQYF

J gene: TRBJ1-2
D gene: .
clone size: .
V gene: TRBV6-5
CDR3 DNA: TGTGCCAGCAGTTATAAGGGGGAAGGCTATGGCTACACCTTC
CDR3 protein: CASSYKGEGYGYTF

J gene: TRBJ2-3
D gene: .
clone size: .
V gene: TRBV28
CDR3 DNA: TGTGCCAGCAGTTTAACAGCCTTTAGCGTAGATACGCAGTATTTT
CDR3 protein: CASSLTAFSVDTQYF

J gene: TRBJ2-2
D gene: TRBD1
clone size: .
V gene: TRBV5-1
CDR3 DNA: TGCGCCAGCAGTATAGACAGGGGGCATGGCGGGGAGCTGTTTTTT
CDR3 protein: CASSIDRGHGGELFF

J gene: TRBJ1-2
D gene: TRBD1
clone size: .
V gene: TRBV2
CDR3 DNA: TGTGCCAGCAGTGTAAGGCCTCCAGGGGGTGAGGGCTACACCTTC
CDR3 protein: CASSVRPPGGEGYTF

J gene: TRBJ2-7
D gene: TRBD1
clone size: .
V gene: TRBV15
CDR3 DNA: TGTGCCACCAGCAACAGGGGGCGAACCTACGAGCAGTACTTC
CDR3 protein: CATSNRGRTYEQYF

J gene: TRBJ2-1
D gene: .
clone size: once
V gene: TRBV7-3
CDR3 DNA: TGTGCCAGCAGCTTGCAGACAGGAGCCTACAATGAGCAGTTCTTC
CDR3 protein: CASSLQTGAYNEQFF